This T cell receptor beta chain was sequenced in a study of siplizumab effects on memory and regulatory T cells. On this clone: Antigen unknown.

This CDR3 has 16 residues. The V gene end was trimmed by 6 bases and the J gene end by 2 bases; junction bases not matched to a gene: 10. The germline CDR1 and CDR2 sequences are ENHRY and SYGVKD. Study results and caveats: Contribution to the alloresponse seemed major for naive T cells, which also seemed more diverse than memory cells. Whether the proliferating Tregs (from siplizumab cultures) were suppressive was not confirmed. No more than a minor fraction of alloreactive clones could be traced back to unstimulated subsets. Naive or memory phenotype assignment was not possible for roughly 80-97% of proliferating CD4+ or CD8+ clones.

Clones were sequenced by immunoSEQ multiplex PCR, and TCRdb holds only the in-frame ones, with some missing. Of tens of thousands of clones listed, 96% are singletons. The TCR comes from a human donor in good health. This sequence joins TRBV10-3 and TRBJ2-5, with 9 bases identical to TRBD2. The sample was naive CD4+ T cells sorted from blood. The CDR3 bases are TGTGCCATCAGCCGCGGGGGGGGTTCCACACAAGAGACCCAGTACTTC. It translates to CAISRGGGSTQETQYF.